The T cell receptor (beta chain) under discussion was sequenced for a study of molecular identifiers for immune sequencing clone quantification. Study results and caveats: For highly expanded clones, sizes could be underestimated when identical TCR molecules share a barcode. Spiked-in Jurkat TCR RNA corresponding to one cell was reported as detectable against about 1 million naive cells.

TCRdb ran MiXCR on the PCR reads and lists one entry per CDR3 protein. The sample records over 70,000 distinct CDR3 sequences, nearly 25% being singletons. Researchers sorted naive CD8 T cells as cells that were CD8+CD4-CCR7+CD45RA+. This clonotype was recorded only once. Its antigen remains unidentified. The CDR3 sequence is 17 residues long. V was trimmed by 5 bases and J by 9 bases, leaving 29 bases between them. Germline V CDR1 and CDR2: SEHNR, FQNEAQ (reference sequence). V gene TRBV7-9 combines with J gene TRBJ2-7; D might be TRBD2 (6 bases). Sequencing used naive CD8+ T cells from blood, with Jurkat cell RNA spiked in. Documented subset: FACS-sorted CD8+CD4-CCR7+CD45RA+ naive T cells. This TCR derives from a human donor in good health. Some libraries in this study had Jurkat cell RNA spiked in. The CDR3 region has the DNA TGTGCCAGCAGCCCCGGAGGGCTGGGTGGTGCTGCCCCGGGGCAGTACTTC. It is translated as CASSPGGLGGAAPGQYF.